These T cell receptor beta chains were read from a single sample in a study of T cells in localized non-small cell lung cancer. Data came from immunoSEQ multiplex PCR; TCRdb stores just in-frame clones and leaves some out. The sample lists 10,000 to 15,000 clones, more than 80% seen once, with roughly 28% in the top ten. The input for sequencing was peripheral blood, taken before any cancer treatment. These receptors were collected from a male donor at least 60 years old with stage I squamous cell lung carcinoma. The CDR3 runs from the conserved cysteine through the conserved F or W. D genes are given only for firm matches. Where a row states a size, it is once, few, many or the class of an expanded clone; other rows omit it.

j_gene	d_gene	v_gene	abundance	CDR3nt	CDR3aa
TRBJ2-5	NA	TRBV9	once	TGTGCCAGCAGCGTAGCCCAAGAGACCCAGTACTTC	CASSVAQETQYF
TRBJ2-7	NA	TRBV5-5	NA	TGTGCCAGCAGCCCTCCGTCCGGCTCCTACGAGCAGTACTTC	CASSPPSGSYEQYF
TRBJ2-1	NA	TRBV28	NA	TGTGCCAGCAGTTTTATTGCGGGAAATTCCTACAATGAGCAGTTCTTC	CASSFIAGNSYNEQFF
TRBJ2-7	TRBD1	TRBV28	NA	TGTGCCAGCAGTGCTTCCGGGACAGGGGCCTTCGAGCAGTACTTC	CASSASGTGAFEQYF
TRBJ2-7	NA	TRBV11-2	few	TGTGCCAGCAGCTTAGATGGGAGCGAGCAGTACTTC	CASSLDGSEQYF
TRBJ2-7	NA	TRBV9	NA	TGTGCCAGCAGCCCTTCGGGGCGGAGGTACGAGCAGTACTTC	CASSPSGRRYEQYF
TRBJ2-3	TRBD2	TRBV18	NA	TGTGCCAGCTCCCCTCCCGGGACTAGCGGGAGTATGCAGTATTTT	CASSPPGTSGSMQYF
TRBJ2-1	TRBD2	TRBV10-3	NA	TGTGCCATCTCCGCTAGCGGAGGGAGTACGAGTGAGCAGTTCTTC	CAISASGGSTSEQFF
TRBJ1-5	NA	TRBV6-4	NA	TGTGCCAGCAGTCCCTTCGAAAGCAATCAGCCCCAGCATTTT	CASSPFESNQPQHF
TRBJ2-7	TRBD2	TRBV9	NA	TGTGCCAGCAGCGTGGGACTAGCGGCAGACTCCTACGAGCAGTACTTC	CASSVGLAADSYEQYF
TRBJ1-4	NA	TRBV14	NA	TGTGCCAGCAGCCAAGATCGGTGGACTAATGAAAAACTGTTTTTT	CASSQDRWTNEKLFF
TRBJ2-1	TRBD1	TRBV5-4	NA	TGTGCCAGCAGCTTGACAGGGGTTGGTGAGCAGTTCTTC	CASSLTGVGEQFF
TRBJ2-3	TRBD2	TRBV7-3	NA	TGTGCCAGCAGCTTAAGGGGGTCTAGCGGGAGTAATACGCAGTATTTT	CASSLRGSSGSNTQYF
TRBJ2-3	TRBD2	TRBV4-2	NA	TGTGCCAGCAGCCAAGATAAACTAGCGGGAGAGTTCACAGATACGCAGTATTTT	CASSQDKLAGEFTDTQYF
TRBJ1-2	TRBD1	TRBV29-1	NA	TGCAGCGTTGTTCAGGGGGCGAGCGGCTACACCTTC	CSVVQGASGYTF
TRBJ1-6	NA	TRBV5-1	NA	TGCGCCAGCAGCCCCGACTGGGATAATTCACCCCTCCACTTT	CASSPDWDNSPLHF
TRBJ1-4	TRBD1	TRBV5-1	few	TGCGCCAGCAGCGGACAGGGGGCTTTCGGGGAAAAACTGTTTTTT	CASSGQGAFGEKLFF
TRBJ1-2	NA	TRBV18	NA	TGTGCCAGCTTTTTCTCCATTAACAGTTTCTACACCTTC	CASFFSINSFYTF
TRBJ2-5	NA	TRBV5-1	NA	TGCGCCAGCCGTCGGCAGACTCAAGAGACCCAGTACTTC	CASRRQTQETQYF
TRBJ1-2	TRBD1	TRBV5-4	NA	TGTGCCAGCAGCTTGGACAGGGGGAACTATGGCTACACCTTC	CASSLDRGNYGYTF
TRBJ2-3	NA	TRBV10-1	NA	TGCGCCAGCAGTGAACTAGATACGCAGTATTTT	CASSELDTQYF
TRBJ2-3	NA	TRBV12-5	NA	TGTGCTAGTGGTTTGGAAACTCTCACAGATACGCAGTATTTT	CASGLETLTDTQYF
TRBJ2-1	NA	TRBV5-1	NA	TGCGCCAGCAGCTTGGGGGTGAATGAGCAGTTCTTC	CASSLGVNEQFF
TRBJ2-5	TRBD1	TRBV5-1	NA	TGCGCCAGCAGCTCGAGGGACAGGGGACAAGAGACCCAGTACTTC	CASSSRDRGQETQYF
TRBJ2-5	NA	TRBV19	few	TGTGCCAGTAGTATGCAGGAGACCCAGTACTTC	CASSMQETQYF
TRBJ2-4	TRBD2	TRBV6-1	NA	TGTGCCAGCAGTGAAATTAGTGTGGGCGGGAGGAGGAAAAACATTCAGTACTTC	CASSEISVGGRRKNIQYF
TRBJ1-4	NA	TRBV7-9	NA	TGTGCCAGCAGCTTAGTTGGGGAGGTACTGTTTTTT	CASSLVGEVLFF